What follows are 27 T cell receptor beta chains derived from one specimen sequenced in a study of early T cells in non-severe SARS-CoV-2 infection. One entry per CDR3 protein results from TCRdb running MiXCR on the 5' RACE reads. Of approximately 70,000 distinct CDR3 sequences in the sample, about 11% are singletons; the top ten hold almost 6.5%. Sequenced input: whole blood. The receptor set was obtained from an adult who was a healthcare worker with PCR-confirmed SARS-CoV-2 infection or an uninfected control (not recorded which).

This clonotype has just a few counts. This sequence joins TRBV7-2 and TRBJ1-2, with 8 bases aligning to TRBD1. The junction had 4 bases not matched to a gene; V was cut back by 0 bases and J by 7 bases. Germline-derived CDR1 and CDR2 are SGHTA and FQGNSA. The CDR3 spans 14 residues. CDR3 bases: TGTGCCAGCAGCTTAGCCCAGGGGGCTTCTGGCTACACCTTC. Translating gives CASSLAQGASGYTF.

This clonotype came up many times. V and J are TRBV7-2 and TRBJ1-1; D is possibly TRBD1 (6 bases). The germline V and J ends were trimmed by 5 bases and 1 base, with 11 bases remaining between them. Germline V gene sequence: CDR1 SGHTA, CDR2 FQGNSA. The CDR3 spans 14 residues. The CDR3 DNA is TGTGCCAGCAGCACTTGGGGACAGAACACTGAAGCTTTCTTT. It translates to CASSTWGQNTEAFF.

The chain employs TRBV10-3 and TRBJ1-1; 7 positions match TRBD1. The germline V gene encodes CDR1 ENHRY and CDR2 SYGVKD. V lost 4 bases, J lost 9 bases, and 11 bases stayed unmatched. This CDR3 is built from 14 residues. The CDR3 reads CAISGGAVTGQAFF. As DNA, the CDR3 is TGTGCCATCAGTGGGGGGGCCGTGACAGGGCAAGCTTTCTTT.

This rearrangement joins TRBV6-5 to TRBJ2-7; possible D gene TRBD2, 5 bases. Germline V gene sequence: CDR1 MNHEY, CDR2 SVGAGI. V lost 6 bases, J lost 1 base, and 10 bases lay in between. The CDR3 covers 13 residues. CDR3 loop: CASSRAGSYEQYF. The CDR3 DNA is TGTGCCAGCAGCCGTGCGGGTTCCTACGAGCAGTACTTC.

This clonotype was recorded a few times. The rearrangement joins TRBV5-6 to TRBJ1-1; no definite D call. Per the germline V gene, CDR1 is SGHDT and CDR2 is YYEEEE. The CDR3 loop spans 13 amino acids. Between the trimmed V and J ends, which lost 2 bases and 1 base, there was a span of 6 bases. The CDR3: CASSLSANTEAFF. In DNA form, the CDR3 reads TGTGCCAGCAGCTTATCAGCGAACACTGAAGCTTTCTTT.

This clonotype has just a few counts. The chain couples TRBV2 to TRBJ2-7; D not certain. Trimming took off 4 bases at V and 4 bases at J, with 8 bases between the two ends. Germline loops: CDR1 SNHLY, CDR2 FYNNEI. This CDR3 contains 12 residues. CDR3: CASSGQQYEQYF. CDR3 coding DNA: TGTGCCAGCAGTGGTCAGCAGTACGAGCAGTACTTC.

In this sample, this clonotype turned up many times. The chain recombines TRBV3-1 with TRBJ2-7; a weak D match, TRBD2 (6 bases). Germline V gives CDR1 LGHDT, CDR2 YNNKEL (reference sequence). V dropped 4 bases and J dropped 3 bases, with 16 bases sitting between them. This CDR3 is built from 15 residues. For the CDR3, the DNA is TGTGCCAGCAGCCTGGAGGGAGGCACGATCTACGAGCAGTACTTC. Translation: CASSLEGGTIYEQYF.

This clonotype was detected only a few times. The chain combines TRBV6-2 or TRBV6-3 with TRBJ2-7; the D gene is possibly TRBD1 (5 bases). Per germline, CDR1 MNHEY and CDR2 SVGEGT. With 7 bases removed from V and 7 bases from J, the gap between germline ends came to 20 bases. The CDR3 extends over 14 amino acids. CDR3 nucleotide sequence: TGTGCCAGCAACCTTATTCCTATCGCAGGGGAGCAGTACTTC. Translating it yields CASNLIPIAGEQYF.

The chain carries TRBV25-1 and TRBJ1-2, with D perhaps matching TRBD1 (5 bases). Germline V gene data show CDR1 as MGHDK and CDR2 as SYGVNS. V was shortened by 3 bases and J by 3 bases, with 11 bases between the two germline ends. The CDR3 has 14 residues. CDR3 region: CASSEGGGDYGYTF. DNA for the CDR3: TGTGCCAGCAGTGAGGGCGGGGGAGACTATGGCTACACCTTC.

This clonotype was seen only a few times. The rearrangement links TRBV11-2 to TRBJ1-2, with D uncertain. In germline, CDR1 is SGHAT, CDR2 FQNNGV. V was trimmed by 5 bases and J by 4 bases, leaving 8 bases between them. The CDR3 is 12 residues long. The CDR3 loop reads CASSPHSYGYTF. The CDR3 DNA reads TGTGCCAGCAGCCCGCATTCCTATGGCTACACCTTC.

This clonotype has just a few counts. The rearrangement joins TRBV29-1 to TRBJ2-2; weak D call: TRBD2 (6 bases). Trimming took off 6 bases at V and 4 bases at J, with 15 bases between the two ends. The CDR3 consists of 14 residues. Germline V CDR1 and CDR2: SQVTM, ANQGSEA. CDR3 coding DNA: TGCAGCGTGGCCGGGACTTTTACCACCGGGGAGCTGTTTTTT. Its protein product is CSVAGTFTTGELFF.

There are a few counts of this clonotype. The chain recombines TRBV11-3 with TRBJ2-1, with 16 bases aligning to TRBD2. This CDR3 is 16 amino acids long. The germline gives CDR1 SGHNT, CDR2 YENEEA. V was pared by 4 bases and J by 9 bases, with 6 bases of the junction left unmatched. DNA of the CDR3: TGTGCCAGCAGCTCGGGACTAGCGGGAGGGCTGAGTGAGCAGTTCTTC. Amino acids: CASSSGLAGGLSEQFF.

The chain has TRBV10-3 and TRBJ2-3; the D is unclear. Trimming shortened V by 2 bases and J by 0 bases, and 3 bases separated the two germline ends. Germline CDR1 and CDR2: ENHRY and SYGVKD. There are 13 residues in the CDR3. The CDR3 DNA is TGTGCCATCAGTGAGGCTAGCACAGATACGCAGTATTTT. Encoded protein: CAISEASTDTQYF.

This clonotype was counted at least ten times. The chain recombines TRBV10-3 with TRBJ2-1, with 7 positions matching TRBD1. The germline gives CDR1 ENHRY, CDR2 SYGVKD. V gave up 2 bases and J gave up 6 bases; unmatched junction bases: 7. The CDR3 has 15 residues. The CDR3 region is CAISEHRGKSNEQFF. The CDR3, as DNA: TGTGCCATCAGTGAGCACAGGGGCAAGAGCAATGAGCAGTTCTTC.

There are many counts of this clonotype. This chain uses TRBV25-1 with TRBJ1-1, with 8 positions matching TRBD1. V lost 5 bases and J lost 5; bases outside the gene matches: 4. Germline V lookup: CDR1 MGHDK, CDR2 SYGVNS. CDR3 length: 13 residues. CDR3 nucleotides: TGTGCCAGCAGTTACACAGGGGGGACTGAAGCTTTCTTT. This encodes CASSYTGGTEAFF. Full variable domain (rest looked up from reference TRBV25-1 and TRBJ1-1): EADIYQTPRYLVIGTGKKITLECSQTMGHDKMYWYQQDPGMELHLIHYSYGVNSTEKGDLSSESTVSRIRTEHFPLTLESARPSHTSQYLCASSYTGGTEAFFGQGTRLTVV.

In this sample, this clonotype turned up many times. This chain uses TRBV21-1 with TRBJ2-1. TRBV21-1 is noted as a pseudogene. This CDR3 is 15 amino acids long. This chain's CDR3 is CASSSPSYRDNEQFF. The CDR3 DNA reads TGTGCCAGCAGCTCACCCAGCTACAGAGACAATGAGCAGTTCTTC.

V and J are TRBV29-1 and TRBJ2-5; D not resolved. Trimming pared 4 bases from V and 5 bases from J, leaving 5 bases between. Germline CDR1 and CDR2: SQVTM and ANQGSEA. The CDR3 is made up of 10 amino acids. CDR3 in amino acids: CSVGLETQYF. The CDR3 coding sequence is TGCAGCGTTGGTCTTGAGACCCAGTACTTC.

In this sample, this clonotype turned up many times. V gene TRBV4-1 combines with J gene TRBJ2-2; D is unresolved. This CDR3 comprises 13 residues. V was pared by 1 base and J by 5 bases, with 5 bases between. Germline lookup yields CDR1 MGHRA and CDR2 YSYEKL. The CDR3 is CASSQGTTGELFF. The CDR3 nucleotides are TGCGCCAGCAGCCAAGGAACTACCGGGGAGCTGTTTTTT.

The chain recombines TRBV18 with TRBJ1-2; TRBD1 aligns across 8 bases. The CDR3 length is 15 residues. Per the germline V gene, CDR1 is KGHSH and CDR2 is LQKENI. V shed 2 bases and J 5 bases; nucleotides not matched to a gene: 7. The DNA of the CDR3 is TGTGCCAGCTCACCAACTGGGGGACAGGTGTATGGCTACACCTTC. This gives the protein CASSPTGGQVYGYTF. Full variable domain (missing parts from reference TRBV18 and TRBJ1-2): NAGVMQNPRHLVRRRGQEARLRCSPMKGHSHVYWYRQLPEEGLKFMVYLQKENIIDESGMPKERFSAEFPKEGPSILRIQQVVRGDSAAYFCASSPTGGQVYGYTFGSGTRLTVV.

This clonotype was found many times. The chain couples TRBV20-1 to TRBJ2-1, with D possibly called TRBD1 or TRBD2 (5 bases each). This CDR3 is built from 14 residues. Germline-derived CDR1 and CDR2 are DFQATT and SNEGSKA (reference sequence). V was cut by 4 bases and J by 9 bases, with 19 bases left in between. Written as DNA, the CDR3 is TGCAGTGCTATTAGGGACCCCTATATTTCTGAGCAGTTCTTC. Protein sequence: CSAIRDPYISEQFF.

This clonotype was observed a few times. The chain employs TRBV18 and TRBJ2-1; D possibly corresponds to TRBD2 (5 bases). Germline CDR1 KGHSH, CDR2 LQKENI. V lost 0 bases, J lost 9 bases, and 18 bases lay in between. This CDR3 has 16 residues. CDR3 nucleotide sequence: TGTGCCAGCTCACCACCGTCTAGGTCGAACGAGGGTGAGCAGTTCTTC. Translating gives CASSPPSRSNEGEQFF.

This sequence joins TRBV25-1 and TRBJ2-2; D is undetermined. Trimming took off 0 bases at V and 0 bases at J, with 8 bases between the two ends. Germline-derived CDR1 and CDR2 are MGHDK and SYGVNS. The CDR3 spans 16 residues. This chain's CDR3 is CASSEYGRPNTGELFF. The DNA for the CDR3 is TGTGCCAGCAGTGAATATGGCAGACCGAACACCGGGGAGCTGTTTTTT.

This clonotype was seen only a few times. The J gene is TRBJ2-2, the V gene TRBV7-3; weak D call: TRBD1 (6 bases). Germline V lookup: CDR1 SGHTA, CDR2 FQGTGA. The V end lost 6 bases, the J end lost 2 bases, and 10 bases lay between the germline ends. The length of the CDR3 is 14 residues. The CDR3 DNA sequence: TGTGCCAGCAGTAGACAGGTCAACACCGGGGAGCTGTTTTTT. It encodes CASSRQVNTGELFF.

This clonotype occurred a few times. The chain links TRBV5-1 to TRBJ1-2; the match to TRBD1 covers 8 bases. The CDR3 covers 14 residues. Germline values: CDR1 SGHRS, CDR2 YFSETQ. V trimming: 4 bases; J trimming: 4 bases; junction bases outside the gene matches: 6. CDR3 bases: TGCGCCAGCAGCCTGACAGGGGATGCCTATGGCTACACCTTC. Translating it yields CASSLTGDAYGYTF.

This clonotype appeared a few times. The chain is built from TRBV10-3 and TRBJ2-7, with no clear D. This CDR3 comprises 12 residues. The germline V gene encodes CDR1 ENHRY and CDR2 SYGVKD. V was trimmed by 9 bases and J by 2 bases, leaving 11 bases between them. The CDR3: CAMGQVPYEQYF. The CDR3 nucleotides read TGTGCCATGGGCCAGGTGCCCTACGAGCAGTACTTC.

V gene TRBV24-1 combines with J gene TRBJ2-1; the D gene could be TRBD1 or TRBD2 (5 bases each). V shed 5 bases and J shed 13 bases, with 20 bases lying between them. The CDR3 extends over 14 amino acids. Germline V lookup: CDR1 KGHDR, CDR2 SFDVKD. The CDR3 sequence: CATSGTGPVGPQFF. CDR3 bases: TGTGCCACCAGTGGGACGGGACCAGTAGGACCTCAGTTCTTC.

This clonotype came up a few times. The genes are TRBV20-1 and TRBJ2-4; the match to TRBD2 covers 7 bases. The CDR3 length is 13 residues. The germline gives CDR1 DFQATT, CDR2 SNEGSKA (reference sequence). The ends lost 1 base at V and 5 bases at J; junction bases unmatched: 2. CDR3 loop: CSARGLAENIQYF. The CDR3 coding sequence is TGCAGTGCTAGAGGTCTAGCGGAAAACATTCAGTACTTC.